This T cell receptor (beta chain) was profiled in a study of vaccination effects on CD4 cells after COVID-19. Study-level findings and limits: Sampling in the study covered few convalescent patients and included no early post-infection timepoints.

Concerning this clone: Its antigen is currently unknown.

Using immunoSEQ multiplex PCR, the repertoire was profiled, and TCRdb retains in-frame clones only, with some absent. This table holds about 14,000 clones, more than 65% found once. Antigen-specific CD4+ T cells were first expanded with viral peptide pools by the ViraFEST assay and only then sequenced. Scientists isolated CD4+ T cells after a roughly ten-day culture period ended. Germline trimming cut 4 bases from V and 3 bases from J; bases unmatched to any gene: 4. CDR1 is SGHRS and CDR2 is YFSETQ in the germline V gene. This CDR3 region has 16 residues. Specimen: CD4+ T cells from PBMCs cultured with HCoV-229E spike peptides, collected before COVID-19 vaccination. The receptor comes from a human donor who received a COVID-19 vaccine. The J gene is TRBJ2-3, the V gene TRBV5-1, with TRBD2 matching over 14 bases. CDR3 sequence (DNA): TGCGCCAGCAGCACCGGACTAGCGGGAGGTACAGATACGCAGTATTTT. Translation gives CASSTGLAGGTDTQYF.